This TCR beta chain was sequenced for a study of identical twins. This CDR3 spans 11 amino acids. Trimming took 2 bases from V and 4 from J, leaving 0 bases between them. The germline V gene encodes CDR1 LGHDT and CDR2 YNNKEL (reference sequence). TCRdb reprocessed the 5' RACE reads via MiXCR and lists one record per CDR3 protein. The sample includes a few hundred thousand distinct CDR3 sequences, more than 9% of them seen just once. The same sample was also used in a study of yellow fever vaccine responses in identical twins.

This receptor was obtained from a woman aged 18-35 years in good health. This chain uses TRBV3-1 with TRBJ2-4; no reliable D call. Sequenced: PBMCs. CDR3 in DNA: TGTGCCAGCAGCCAAAAAAACATTCAGTACTTC. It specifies CASSQKNIQYF.